This T cell receptor (beta chain) was found in a study of graft-versus-host responses after intestinal transplantation. About the study: The study gave all recipients anti-thymocyte globulin induction, then tacrolimus and steroids for roughly 3 years.

Note on this clone: Its target is unknown.

Repertoires were generated with immunoSEQ multiplex PCR, while TCRdb's copy carries only in-frame clones and drops some. The data contain about 96,000 clones, about 90% of them singletons. The ends were cut back, 2 bases at V and 5 bases at J, with 7 bases in the middle. This CDR3 has 14 amino acids. Germline assignment: CDR1 MNHEY and CDR2 SVGAGI. This receptor was taken from a human donor who received an intestinal transplant. The chain couples TRBV6-5 to TRBJ1-6, with D perhaps TRBD1 (6 bases). The source material was unstimulated CD4+ T cells sorted from spleen or lymph node cells, sampled before intestinal transplant. In DNA, the CDR3 is TGTGCCAGCAGTTACCAGGGGAATAATTCACCCCTCCACTTT. It yields the protein CASSYQGNNSPLHF.